This T cell receptor beta chain was recovered during a study of technical replicates of blood from several donors. Trimming pared 4 bases from V and 7 bases from J, leaving 15 bases between. This CDR3 has 13 amino acids. Per germline, CDR1 SGHRS and CDR2 YFSETQ. Generated by immunoSEQ multiplex PCR, the TCRdb table keeps only in-frame clones and is missing some. Among approximately 99,000 clones listed, 95% were seen once. The sequence derives from a human donor in good health. Specimen: T cells isolated from PBMCs. The chain couples TRBV5-1 to TRBJ2-7, with D possibly matching TRBD1 (5 bases). DNA for the CDR3: TGCGCCAGCAGCCCAAGGACACAATTGGAGCAGTACTTC. This translates into CASSPRTQLEQYF.